Here is one TCR beta chain with its context. From the 5' RACE reads, TCRdb lists one entry per CDR3 protein and no DNA. The listing records approximately 330,000 distinct CDR3 sequences. This entry is derived from a study of monozygotic twins with inflammatory bowel disease. Germline V gene sequence: CDR1 MGHRA, CDR2 YSYEKL. The CDR3 contains 15 residues. This TCR was recovered from a human donor with ulcerative colitis or Crohn's disease, or a healthy co-twin of an affected twin (not recorded which). Specimen: blood. The chain uses TRBV4-1 and TRBJ2-1; TCRdb indicates TRBD2, and absent DNA this call remains unverified. CDR3 in amino acids: CASSPGARGGYEQFF.